This T cell receptor beta chain was recorded in a study of CD8+ T cells in alopecia areata (dated by TCRdb to 2016 to 2018). For the study in its entirety: The treated patients took part in an open-label pilot trial in which moderate-to-severe alopecia areata was treated with oral tofacitinib at 5 to 10 mg twice daily. Tofacitinib was given for 6 to 18 months, followed by 6 months of follow-up off drug to assess delayed response and recurrence. Disease severity in treated patients was measured with the SALT score, which quantifies the percentage of affected scalp surface area. The study used high-throughput TCRbeta sequencing to examine T cell clonal expansion in alopecia areata, in both the C3H/HeJ mouse model and human patients. Scalp tissue and sorted CD4+ and CD8+ peripheral blood T cells from patchy and totalis/universalis alopecia areata patients and from healthy controls were covered by human TCRbeta sequencing. Patients on tofacitinib were biopsied at baseline and after 4 and 24 weeks of treatment, and several of the patients also had a later scalp biopsy. Scalp clonality was compared across normal scalp (n=4), patchy alopecia areata scalp (n=8), and alopecia totalis/universalis scalp (n=8). RNA came from the PAXgene miRNA kit for fixed scalp, the miRNeasy kit for PBMCs, and the RNeasy kit for mouse skin. TCRbeta CDR3 regions were amplified by immunoSEQ multiplex PCR using 35 Vbeta forward and 13 Jbeta reverse primers. The paper as a whole reports these results and caveats: The treated cohort was small, with a single nonresponder, so links between baseline CD8+ expansion and response need larger studies. Compared with mice, TCR sequences shared between patients were less clear, possibly partly because of HLA diversity across the patient population. Higher clonality and more expanded CD8+ clones were observed in lesional scalp than in normal scalp, particularly in alopecia totalis/universalis, a finding suggestive of antigenic drive. Scalp clonality and the number of expanded CD8+ clones among the top 100 scalp clones were significantly decreased by tofacitinib. During tofacitinib treatment, many expanded lesional clones stuck around in both scalp and blood, and this persistence may partly explain why relapse happens after treatment is stopped. Resident alphabeta T cells in normal human skin are also sequenced, complicating scalp TCR repertoire analysis, unlike mouse skin dominated by gammadelta T cells.

The time point label here, explained by the study, means: about 5 months on oral tofacitinib. Interpreted using the paper, the treatment or condition label stands for: oral pan-JAK inhibitor, 5-10 mg twice daily. Peripheral blood and lesional scalp punch biopsies were obtained from patients with alopecia areata. PBMCs were isolated by density centrifugation and stained for CD3, CD4 and CD8, and CD4+ and CD8+ T cells were sorted on a FACSAria. Reading the germline V gene gives CDR1 LGHNA and CDR2 YSLEER. Taken from cysteine to phenylalanine, the CDR3 has 15 residues. Only the CDR3 part of the read is kept: 45 bases, read in frame from the first base. Between the V and J ends, shortened by 0 bases and 5 bases respectively, the junction contains 11 bases. The library was produced with the immunoSEQ multiplex PCR assay. To provide template for TCR sequencing, every sample had RNA extracted and reverse transcribed into cDNA. SuperScript III was used for first-strand cDNA synthesis, primed with a 2:1 mix of oligo-dT and random hexamers. A synthetic immune receptor repertoire was used to gauge amplification bias, and whatever bias remained was removed computationally. The study's processing was this. After raw reads were preprocessed to remove errors, the CDR3 was defined following IMGT conventions as running from the conserved cysteine to phenylalanine. Clonality was calculated as 1 minus Shannon entropy normalized by log2 of the number of productive unique TCRs. CD4 or CD8 identity of scalp clones was inferred by cross-referencing scalp TCRbeta sequences with sorted blood CD4 and CD8 repertoires. In its TCRdb copy, this immuneACCESS table keeps in-frame sequences only and misses some clones. Where compared with another copy, unresolved V genes explain less than half of these, and the others have no known cause. The V and J calls and clone size come from that table; D and trimming were worked out from the DNA. For this sample there are about 76,000 clones; around 67% appear just once. About 20% of the sample lies in the top ten.

Remarks on this clone: Its binding antigen is unknown. Per-base qualities were not stored, and no clone one base away is much larger.

The chain is encoded by TRBV4-3 joined to TRBJ1-5; the D gene is possibly TRBD1, with 5 bases matching. The material sequenced was CD8+ T cells sorted from blood, taken at week 24, from a patient treated with tofacitinib. This sequence was found in a human donor with alopecia areata. The CDR3 in this case is CASSQDGPGHQPQHF. Read as DNA, the sequence is TGCGCCAGCAGCCAAGATGGCCCAGGGCATCAGCCCCAGCATTTT.